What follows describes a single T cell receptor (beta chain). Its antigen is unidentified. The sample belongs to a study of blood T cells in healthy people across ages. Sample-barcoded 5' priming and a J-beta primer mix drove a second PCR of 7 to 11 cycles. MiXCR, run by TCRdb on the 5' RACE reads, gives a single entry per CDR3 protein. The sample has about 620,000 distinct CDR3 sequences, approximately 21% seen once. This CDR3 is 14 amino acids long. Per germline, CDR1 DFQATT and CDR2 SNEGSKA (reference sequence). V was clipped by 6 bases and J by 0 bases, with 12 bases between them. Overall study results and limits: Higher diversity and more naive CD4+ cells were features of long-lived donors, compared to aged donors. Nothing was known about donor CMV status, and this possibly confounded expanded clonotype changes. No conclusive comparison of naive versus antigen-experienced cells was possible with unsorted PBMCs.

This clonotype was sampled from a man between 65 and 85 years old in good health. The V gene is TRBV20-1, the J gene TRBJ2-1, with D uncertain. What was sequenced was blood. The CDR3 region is CSALGRRSYNEQFF. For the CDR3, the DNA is TGCAGTGCGCTCGGACGTCGCTCCTACAATGAGCAGTTCTTC.